This TCR beta chain derives from a study of CD8 T cells in ankylosing spondylitis. General study points: Ankylosing spondylitis blood appeared to carry a characteristic TCR beta motif of several highly homologous variants. The clones that were linked to disease were reported to be significantly enriched in matched synovial fluid samples from ankylosing spondylitis patients.

TCRdb itself ran the 5' RACE reads through MiXCR, one entry per CDR3 protein. The data contain about 400,000 distinct CDR3 sequences, 20% of them singletons. This clonotype was recorded a few times. The antigen remains undetermined. CDR3 size: 13 residues. CDR1 is LGHNA and CDR2 is YNFKEQ in the germline V gene. V shed 8 bases and J shed 5 bases, with 15 bases lying between them. Input material: blood, either unsorted or a sorted T cell fraction (not recorded which). This receptor was taken from a male donor with ankylosing spondylitis or in good health (not recorded which). The chain carries TRBV4-2 and TRBJ1-1, with TRBD1 as a possible D gene (5 bases). Here the CDR3 DNA reads TGTGCCAGCTCATCGGGGGGAACTACTGAAGCTTTCTTT. Translation: CASSSGGTTEAFF.